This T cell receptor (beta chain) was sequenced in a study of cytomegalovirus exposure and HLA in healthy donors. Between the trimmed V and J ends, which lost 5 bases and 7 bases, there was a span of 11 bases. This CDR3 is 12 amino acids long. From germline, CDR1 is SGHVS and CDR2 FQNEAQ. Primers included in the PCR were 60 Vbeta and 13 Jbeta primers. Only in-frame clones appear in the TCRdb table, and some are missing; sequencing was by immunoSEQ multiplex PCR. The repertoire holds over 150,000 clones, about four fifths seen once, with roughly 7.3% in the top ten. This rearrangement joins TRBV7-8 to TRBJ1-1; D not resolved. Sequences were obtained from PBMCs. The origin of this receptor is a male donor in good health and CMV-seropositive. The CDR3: CASSPSGVEAFF. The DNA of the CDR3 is TGTGCCAGCAGCCCCAGCGGGGTTGAAGCTTTCTTT.